The clone carrying this T cell receptor beta chain was recorded many times. Its matching antigen is unknown. TCRdb re-derived calls from the RT-PCR reads in MiXCR, one entry per CDR3 protein. This sample has about 300,000 distinct CDR3 sequences, with approximately 23% found just once. This sample is drawn from a study of response to subunit inactivated influenza vaccine. Study-wide results and caveats: The authors suggested that few new T cells are recruited per seasonal influenza vaccination.

The ends were cut back, 6 bases at V and 9 bases at J, with 5 bases in the middle. Germline CDR1 reads DFQATT; CDR2 reads SNEGSKA (reference sequence). CDR3 length: 8 amino acids. The chain is built from TRBV20-1 and TRBJ1-1; D unclear. The clonotype comes from a man between 50 and 75 years old who received an inactivated influenza vaccine. Sequenced material: PBMCs from blood, taken approximately 22 months after vaccination. The CDR3 protein is CSAPQAFF. The CDR3 DNA reads as TGCAGTGCCCCACAAGCTTTCTTT.